This TCR beta chain was captured by sequencing in a study of spatial heterogeneity in lung cancer. Study results and caveats: Resection blood, more than follow-up blood, showed ubiquitous expanded tumor TCRs.

TCRdb analysed the 5' RACE reads with MiXCR anew, one entry per CDR3 protein. The table records some 44,000 distinct CDR3 sequences, roughly 13% of them present only once. The CDR3 loop spans 16 amino acids. Germline CDR1 reads SGHRS; CDR2 reads YFSETQ. The ends were cut back, 0 bases at V and 2 bases at J, with 13 bases in the middle. Time point given: sample taken at primary tumor resection. Unsorted whole RNA samples from tumor, nontumor lung or frozen PBMC were sequenced. In this sample, this clonotype turned up a few times. Its antigen is still unknown. The sequence derives from a male donor with early-stage non-small cell lung cancer. The rearrangement links TRBV5-1 to TRBJ2-3, with D perhaps TRBD2 (7 bases). Sequencing used PBMCs, obtained at surgery. The CDR3 reads CASSLGRRGPTDTQYF. The DNA for the CDR3 is TGCGCCAGCAGCTTGGGACGGCGGGGGCCCACAGATACGCAGTATTTT.